The rows below give T cell receptor beta chains drawn from one sample of a study of CD8+ T cells in alopecia areata. Assay: immunoSEQ multiplex PCR; the TCRdb copy retains only in-frame clones and omits some. The sample contains 110,000 or so clones, approximately 52% of which appear only once. The sample consisted of CD8+ T cells sorted from blood, taken at week 4, from a patient treated with tofacitinib. These receptors all stem from a human donor with alopecia areata. The CDR3 runs from the conserved cysteine through the conserved F or W. A D gene is named only where the DNA matches it firmly.

d_call v_call cdr3_aa
TRBD2 TRBV29-1 CSVPGLASYNEQFF
TRBD2 TRBV29-1 CSVDPGLAGEEQYF
TRBD1 TRBV30 CAWSSGDRASYEQYF
NA TRBV7-9 CASSWDAPTQYF
NA TRBV27 CASSGGSYGYTF
NA TRBV29-1 CSVVRSSAQTPYEQYF
NA TRBV7-9 CASSLAWGDSNEQFF
TRBD1 TRBV11-1 CASSSGQGAKGEETQYF
NA TRBV29-1 CSVETFYGYTF
NA TRBV15 CATSRDTATNEKLFF
NA TRBV4-1 CASRARGGRDTEAFF
NA TRBV29-1 CSVQGTIYEQYF
NA TRBV9 CASSVEGVVETQYF
TRBD1 TRBV14 CASSLTGGGTPLHF
TRBD1 TRBV9 CASSGGQGAFYGYTF
TRBD2 TRBV30 CAWSTPGTSGDNEQFF
NA TRBV30 CAWSGDGNSPLHF
TRBD1 TRBV4-1 CASSHQKGADTEAFF
NA TRBV30 CAWSVYKLEDEETQYF
TRBD2 TRBV2 CASSTRLAGTQETQYF
TRBD1 TRBV9 CASSPGTDYYEQYF
NA TRBV28 CASSQGYSYEQYF
NA TRBV10-3 CAITEGGGEQFF
NA TRBV30 CAWSLTDTQYF
NA TRBV9 CASSVEVGTADTQYF
NA TRBV6-6 CASSYSQGMGEQYF
NA TRBV7-9 CASSLAVGTGELFF
TRBD1 TRBV30 CASQGKTYGYTF
NA TRBV9 CASSVGGEGEKLFF
NA TRBV7-2 CASSPWPGQETQYF
NA TRBV29-1 CSVEPLNWGYTF
TRBD2 TRBV5-1 CASSRIGGIAYEQYF
NA TRBV30 CAHSGEVPSGELFF
TRBD2 TRBV7-9 CASSTGTSSYEQYF
TRBD2 TRBV30 CAWSGGSGTDTQYF
TRBD1 TRBV9 CASSGHRGEYTEAFF
TRBD1 TRBV29-1 CSVEGWGQGNYGYTF
TRBD1 TRBV29-1 CSVEGRTGYEQYF